This T cell receptor beta chain came from a study of blood T cell repertoires in COVID-19 (TCRdb year 2020). Concerning the study at large: Samples from collaborators originated in the United States, Italy and Spain and spanned both the acute and convalescent phases of COVID-19. Where available, HLA class I and class II types were obtained from metadata supplied by the sample provider rather than from assay-based typing. The repertoires were made available in a free public database intended to serve as a resource for research on the immune response to SARS-CoV-2. The samples were drawn from two sources: the first 160 participants of the ongoing ImmuneRACE study, and over 1,000 subjects contributed by 6 global collaborators. A de-identified subject ID, COVID-19 status, age in years and sex were almost always included in the sample metadata. Subjects who had been exposed to COVID-19, were actively infected with it, or had recovered from it provided the deeply sampled blood TCRbeta repertoires that made up the dataset. The material from the prospective study consisted of cDNA or gDNA derived from T cells, B-cell-depleted T cells, or PBMCs.

TCRbeta CDR3 regions were amplified from genomic DNA using the immunoSEQ Assay, a bias-controlled multiplex PCR. The paper's data handling went like this. Within the assay, amplification of reference gene primers was used to estimate how many nucleated cells each sample contained. Sequence reads were collapsed and filtered to measure the absolute abundance of every unique TCRbeta CDR3 rearrangement. For each sample, productive Simpson clonality was calculated as the square root of Simpson's diversity index across productive rearrangements. What TCRdb holds here is the immuneACCESS table cut down to in-frame rearrangements. Part of the clones is not present; checked against another copy, under half of the missing clones reflect an unresolved V gene, and the others are unexplained. Clone size and V and J calls were adopted from that table, with D and trimming inferred from the DNA. This sample gives about 240,000 clones in total; roughly 86% of them show up just once. Approximately 7.2% of the sample is in the top ten clones.

At the junction V is shortened by 3 bases and J by 7 bases; bases outside the gene matches: 8. CDR1 SGHAT and CDR2 FQNNGV were looked up in the germline V gene. The CDR3 has 16 amino acids, counting the end cysteine and phenylalanine. Only the CDR3 portion is preserved as DNA: 48 bases, with reading frame beginning at the first base. Points on this clone: Its recognized antigen is unknown. Base qualities are not provided; no much larger clone lies one nucleotide away.

The collaborating institutions used their own protocols to collect whole blood in K2EDTA tubes. For TCRbeta analysis, collaborators shipped samples as frozen whole blood, isolated PBMCs, or DNA extracted from either of those sample types. Study-wide conclusions, independent of this receptor: Clinical and demographic metadata were provided uncurated, with the amount varying by source and participant.

Sequenced material: peripheral blood. This TCR derives from a woman in her 70s with active or convalescent COVID-19. The receptor chain draws on TRBV11-2 and TRBJ1-4; 10 middle bases align to TRBD1. The DNA reads TGTGCCAGCAGCTTGGATCGGGACAGGGGAAGTGAAAAACTGTTTTTT. Its coded protein is CASSLDRDRGSEKLFF.